These 3 T cell receptor beta chains were all obtained from the same sample, sequenced in a study of tumor-infiltrating lymphocytes in primary liver carcinoma (dated by TCRdb to 2016 to 2017). TCRdb lists the instrument as Illumina HiSeq 2500. TCRbeta-specific cDNA was reverse-transcribed from 500 to 550 ng total RNA using a constant-region primer and ProtoScript II reverse transcriptase. TCRbeta libraries were built with three nested multiplex PCR rounds, a slightly modified ARM-PCR procedure. Multiplex TRBV1-TRBV30 forward primers and a Cbeta reverse primer were used in the first two PCR rounds, each of which was run for 10 cycles. The public reads were reprocessed in TCRdb via fastp at Q25 and MiXCR, keeping in-frame beta chains. CDR3 protein sequences are deduplicated, and each keeps its most common genes and DNA. The sample table records approximately 40,000 distinct CDR3 sequences; around 72% of these occur just once. In total, the top ten clones hold about 18% of the sample.

Without any cell sorting, total RNA and DNA were extracted together from roughly 21-30 mg of bulk tissue using the AllPrep DNA/RNA mini kit. The sequencing sample was made of liver tumor tissue from sampling region 2. The cell subset or site label, read with the paper, signifies: tumor region T2, inferior pole. Source of these receptors: a man aged 35 to 55 with primary liver carcinoma and hepatitis B virus infection.

On this clonotype itself: One junction end does not reproduce the germline sequence, and a read error may be involved. The chain joins TRBV12-3 or TRBV12-4 to TRBJ2-1; a possible D gene is TRBD2 (5 bases). The CDR3 consists of 14 residues. CDR3 nucleotide sequence: TGTGCCAGCAAAGAGACCAGCGGAGACAATGAGCAGTTATTC. Translation: CASKETSGDNEQLF.

Note on this clonotype: At one boundary the junction diverges from the germline segment, which might be a read error. This sequence joins TRBV5-1 and TRBJ1-2; D is unclear. The CDR3 spans 13 residues. Germline CDR1 reads SGHRS; CDR2 reads YFSETQ. The chain's CDR3 is CVSSMLSDYGYTF. CDR3 coding DNA: TGCGTCAGCAGCATGCTGTCGGACTATGGCTACACCTTC.

Note on this clonotype: As the CDR3 is not closed by the conserved phenylalanine or tryptophan, this likely results from a read error. The CDR3 region has the DNA TGTGTCAGCAGCCTAGGGTGGGGGGCTGGCAATCAGCCCCAGCATTCT. It encodes CVSSLGWGAGNQPQHS. This rearrangement joins TRBV28 to TRBJ1-5, with D perhaps matching TRBD1 (6 bases). The germline V gene has CDR1 MDHEN and CDR2 SYDVKM. The CDR3 totals 16 residues.